The source of this TCR beta chain is a study of T cell clones after liver transplantation. Study-level findings and limits: Low donor cell numbers restricted donor-reactive repertoire measurement in a couple of subjects.

Clones were read by immunoSEQ multiplex PCR, and TCRdb kept only the in-frame ones, dropping some. The sample lists 75,000 to 95,000 clones, around 78% occurring once. Germline V gene lookup returns CDR1 MRHNA and CDR2 SNTAGT. V trimming: 2 bases; J trimming: 8 bases; junction bases outside the gene matches: 12. The CDR3 contains 18 residues. A remark on this clone: Its antigen is currently unknown.

The sample was CD4+ T cells from blood, taken at the 22-month timepoint. The receptor comes from a human patient who received a liver transplant. Some of the T cells might come from the graft donor. V and J are TRBV6-4 and TRBJ2-1; TRBD2 agrees at 13 bases. The CDR3 spells CASSDPGLAGRPPHEQFF. For the CDR3, the DNA is TGTGCCAGCAGTGACCCGGGACTAGCGGGGCGGCCCCCCCATGAGCAGTTCTTC.